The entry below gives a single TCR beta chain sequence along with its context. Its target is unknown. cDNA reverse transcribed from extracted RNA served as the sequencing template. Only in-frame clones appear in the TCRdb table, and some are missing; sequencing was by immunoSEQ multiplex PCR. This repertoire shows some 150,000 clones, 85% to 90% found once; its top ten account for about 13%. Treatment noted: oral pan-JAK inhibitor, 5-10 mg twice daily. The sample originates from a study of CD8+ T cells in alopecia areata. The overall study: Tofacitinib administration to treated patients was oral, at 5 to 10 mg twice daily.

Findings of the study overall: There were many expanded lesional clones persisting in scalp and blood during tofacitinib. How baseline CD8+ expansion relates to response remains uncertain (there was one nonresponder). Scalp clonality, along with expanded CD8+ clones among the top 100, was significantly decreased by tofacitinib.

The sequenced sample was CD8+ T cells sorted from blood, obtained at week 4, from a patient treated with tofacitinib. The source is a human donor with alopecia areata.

The CDR3 DNA is TGCGCCAGCAGCCAAACAACTAGCGGGAGCTACGAGCAGTACTTC. Translation gives CASSQTTSGSYEQYF. The V and J genes are TRBV4-1 and TRBJ2-7; 11 bases are shared with TRBD2. CDR1 is MGHRA, CDR2 YSYEKL, per germline. The CDR3 has 15 residues. J gave up 3 bases and V 2 bases, and 3 bases lay outside the gene matches.